The rows below give T cell receptor beta chains drawn from one sample of a study of T cells in Graves' hyperthyroidism and ophthalmopathy. Using its own MiXCR run on the multiplex PCR reads, TCRdb lists one record per CDR3 protein. The sample has a few hundred thousand distinct CDR3 sequences, 14% seen once; the top ten hold under 7%. The sequenced material came from blood. These receptors came from a woman between 25 and 40 years old with Graves' hyperthyroidism that later progressed to Graves' ophthalmopathy. CDR3s include the opening cysteine and the closing phenylalanine or tryptophan. D genes are given only for firm matches. Some rows mark clone size as missing; the rest say once, few, many or name a class of expanded clone.

j_gene	d_gene	abundance	v_gene	CDR3aa	CDR3nt
TRBJ1-4	TRBD1	many	TRBV4-3	CASSSWDREAEKLFF	TGCGCCAGCAGCTCTTGGGACAGGGAGGCAGAAAAACTGTTTTTT
TRBJ2-7	NA	many	TRBV7-2	CASSLGLSGSYEQYF	TGTGCCAGCAGCTTAGGATTGAGCGGTTCCTACGAGCAGTACTTC
TRBJ2-7	TRBD2	many	TRBV27	CASSPLRLADSSYEQYF	TGTGCCAGCAGTCCCCTCCGACTAGCGGATTCTTCCTACGAGCAGTACTTC
TRBJ2-7	TRBD2	many	TRBV7-9	CASTKSLAGGAYEQYF	TGTGCCAGTACCAAGTCCCTAGCGGGAGGGGCCTACGAGCAGTACTTC
TRBJ2-1	NA	many	TRBV27	CASSSTGFSSYNEQFF	TGTGCCAGCAGTTCAACAGGGTTCAGCTCCTACAATGAGCAGTTCTTC
TRBJ1-1	TRBD1	many	TRBV12-3/TRBV12-4	CASKPTGINTEAFF	TGTGCCAGCAAACCGACAGGGATAAACACTGAAGCTTTCTTT
TRBJ2-7	NA	many	TRBV12-3/TRBV12-4	CASSLSKTYEQYF	TGTGCCAGCAGTTTGTCTAAAACCTACGAGCAGTACTTC
TRBJ1-1	NA	many	TRBV6-1	CASIKARENTEAFF	TGTGCCAGCATCAAGGCCCGGGAGAACACTGAAGCTTTCTTT
TRBJ2-7	NA	NA	TRBV11-3	CASSQVAGAASYEQYF	TGCGCCAGCAGCCAAGTTGCGGGGGCAGCCTCCTACGAGCAGTACTTC
TRBJ2-5	TRBD2	many	TRBV6-9	CASSYLWTSGTPQETQYF	TGTGCCAGCAGTTATCTGTGGACTAGCGGGACCCCACAAGAGACCCAGTACTTC